Listed here are 28 T cell receptor beta chains from one sample, sequenced in a study of cytomegalovirus exposure and HLA in healthy donors. PCR involved 60 Vbeta and 13 Jbeta primers. The protocol was immunoSEQ multiplex PCR, while the TCRdb copy is restricted to in-frame clones and leaves out a portion. In the table there are about 120,000 clones, roughly 72% of which are singletons. Sequencing was performed on PBMCs. All receptors derive from a man aged 40-55 years in good health and CMV-seropositive.

The chain combines TRBV30 with TRBJ2-7; no reliable D call. Trimming took 5 bases from V and 4 from J, leaving 15 bases between them. Germline loops: CDR1 GTSNPN, CDR2 SVGIG (reference sequence). This CDR3 has 13 amino acids. The CDR3 region is CAWGRLNLYEQYF. In nucleotides, the CDR3 is TGTGCCTGGGGCAGGCTTAACTTATACGAGCAGTACTTC.

The chain employs TRBV28 and TRBJ2-1, with 7 bases matching TRBD2. From germline, CDR1 is MDHEN and CDR2 SYDVKM. V gave up 2 bases and J gave up 8 bases; unmatched junction bases: 3. This CDR3 has 13 residues. The CDR3 DNA reads TGTGCCAGCAGTTTACCAGCGGGATATGAGCAGTTCTTC. Its translation: CASSLPAGYEQFF.

The V gene is TRBV5-1, the J gene TRBJ1-1; D ambiguous. CDR1 is SGHRS, CDR2 YFSETQ, per germline. V lost 0 bases to trimming and J lost 1 base, with 4 bases between them. CDR3 size: 13 residues. In DNA form, the CDR3 reads TGCGCCAGCAGCTTGGACACGAACACTGAAGCTTTCTTT. Its protein product is CASSLDTNTEAFF.

The chain is built from TRBV5-4 and TRBJ1-2; D is uncertain. Germline V gene sequence: CDR1 SGHNT, CDR2 YYREEE (reference sequence). V dropped 4 bases and J dropped 4 bases, with 14 bases sitting between them. The CDR3 length is 14 residues. CDR3 sequence: CASSPEEGRYGYTF. As DNA, the CDR3 is TGTGCCAGCAGCCCTGAGGAGGGCCGCTATGGCTACACCTTC.

This clone has a single count. J is TRBJ1-4 and V is TRBV7-2, with D possibly matching TRBD1 (6 bases). Trimming took 3 bases from V and 6 from J, leaving 14 bases between them. CDR3 length: 15 amino acids. In germline, CDR1 is SGHTA, CDR2 FQGNSA. CDR3 in amino acids: CASSLEAGEHEKLFF. CDR3 bases: TGTGCCAGCAGCTTGGAGGCAGGGGAGCATGAAAAACTGTTTTTT.

The rearrangement links TRBV18 to TRBJ2-7, with 13 bases lining up with TRBD2. Germline CDR1 is KGHSH and CDR2 is LQKENI. This CDR3 comprises 14 residues. J was trimmed by 3 bases and V by 4 bases; bases with no gene match: 0. CDR3 sequence reads: CASSRLAGGYEQYF. In DNA, the CDR3 is TGTGCCAGCTCACGACTAGCGGGAGGCTACGAGCAGTACTTC.

The genes are TRBV27 and TRBJ1-2, with D unresolved. Germline V gene data show CDR1 as MNHEY and CDR2 as SMNVEV (reference sequence). The CDR3 is 15 amino acids. Trimming stripped 3 bases from V and 4 bases from J, with 15 bases between. The CDR3 bases are TGTGCCAGCAGTTTTGTTTTTGGATGGAGCTATGGCTACACCTTC. This translates into CASSFVFGWSYGYTF.

The genes are TRBV2 and TRBJ2-7; D ambiguous. The CDR3 is 10 amino acids. The V gene's germline CDR1 is SNHLY and CDR2 FYNNEI. Trimming cost V 10 bases and J 3 bases, with 7 bases left between them. The CDR3, as DNA: TGTGCCACCTTCGTCTACGAGCAGTACTTC. Protein sequence: CATFVYEQYF.

This chain connects TRBV11-2 to TRBJ2-7; 8 bases agree with TRBD1. CDR3 length: 14 residues. Per germline, CDR1 SGHAT and CDR2 FQNNGV. The V and J ends lost 5 bases and 2 bases, in that order; junction bases with no gene match: 5. Here the CDR3 DNA reads TGTGCCAGCAGCAGACCGGGACAGGCCTACGAGCAGTACTTC. Translating gives CASSRPGQAYEQYF.

V gene TRBV21-1 combines with J gene TRBJ2-7; TRBD2 is the table's D call and was not checked against the DNA. TRBV21-1 is reported as a pseudogene. This CDR3 contains 16 residues. The DNA for the CDR3 is TGTGCCAGCAGCATAAAGAGGGGAGGGGGGATCCACGAGCAGTACTTC. Protein product: CASSIKRGGGIHEQYF.

The rearrangement links TRBV9 to TRBJ2-3, with TRBD1 identical over 8 bases. Germline assignment: CDR1 SGDLS and CDR2 YYNGEE. This CDR3 spans 15 amino acids. V trimming: 4 bases; J trimming: 0 bases; junction bases outside the gene matches: 4. The CDR3, as DNA: TGTGCCAGCAGCAAACAGGGGGTAAGCACAGATACGCAGTATTTT. Protein product: CASSKQGVSTDTQYF.

The CDR3 is CASSIEPSYEQYF. As DNA, the CDR3 is TGTGCCAGTAGTATTGAACCGAGCTACGAGCAGTACTTC. The chain employs TRBV19 and TRBJ2-7; D unclear. The CDR3 runs to 13 residues. In germline, CDR1 is LNHDA, CDR2 SQIVND (reference sequence). Trimming took off 3 bases at V and 3 bases at J, with 9 bases between the two ends.

In this sample, this clone turned up once. The chain is built from TRBV5-1 and TRBJ2-2; the D gene is possibly TRBD2 (5 bases). The germline V gene has CDR1 SGHRS and CDR2 YFSETQ. This CDR3 is 15 amino acids long. V lost 1 base and J 7 bases, leaving 14 bases between the germline ends. The chain's CDR3 is CASSLSTARGGELFF. CDR3 DNA sequence: TGCGCCAGCAGCTTGTCTACGGCCCGGGGCGGGGAGCTGTTTTTT.

This sequence joins TRBV9 and TRBJ1-1; 8 positions agree with TRBD1. This CDR3 comprises 11 residues. J was trimmed by 11 bases and V by 7 bases; bases with no gene match: 7. Per the germline V gene, CDR1 is SGDLS and CDR2 is YYNGEE. The CDR3 DNA sequence: TGTGCCAGCGGCACAGGGGGTCGGGCTTTCTTT. As protein: CASGTGGRAFF.

The chain combines TRBV29-1 with TRBJ1-4; 8 bases map to TRBD1. The V gene end was trimmed by 7 bases and the J gene end by 7 bases; junction bases not matched to a gene: 5. This CDR3 is built from 12 residues. Germline lookup yields CDR1 SQVTM and CDR2 ANQGSEA. CDR3 in amino acids: CSGTGSSEKLFF. The CDR3, as DNA: TGCAGCGGGACAGGGTCGAGTGAAAAACTGTTTTTT.

The V and J genes are TRBV18 and TRBJ1-1, with D perhaps TRBD1 (5 bases). Germline V lookup: CDR1 KGHSH, CDR2 LQKENI. V lost 3 bases, J lost 6 bases, and 17 bases lay in between. The length of the CDR3 is 15 residues. CDR3 loop: CASSPQGGGKAEAFF. The CDR3 nucleotides read TGTGCCAGCTCACCTCAGGGCGGGGGGAAGGCTGAAGCTTTCTTT.

The V call is TRBV7-2, the J call TRBJ2-4; 12 bases line up with TRBD2. Per germline, CDR1 SGHTA and CDR2 FQGNSA. The CDR3 has 14 residues. J was trimmed by 9 bases and V by 4 bases; bases with no gene match: 4. CDR3 nucleotides: TGTGCCAGCAGCTCTAGCGGGGGGGGAACCATTCAGTACTTC. This codes for CASSSSGGGTIQYF.

The chain couples TRBV5-1 to TRBJ2-2, with D maybe TRBD2 (6 bases). V lost 3 bases to trimming and J lost 2 bases, with 11 bases between them. Germline V lookup: CDR1 SGHRS, CDR2 YFSETQ. The CDR3 is 15 residues long. The CDR3 nucleotides read TGCGCCAGCAGCTGGCAGCGGGCCAACACCGGGGAGCTGTTTTTT. The encoded protein is CASSWQRANTGELFF.

This clone was picked up one time. This chain links TRBV2 with TRBJ1-3, with D maybe TRBD1 (5 bases). The CDR3 is 14 amino acids. The ends were cut back, 7 bases at V and 0 bases at J, with 10 bases in the middle. CDR1 SNHLY and CDR2 FYNNEI come from the germline V gene. CDR3 sequence: CASKAGLSGNTIYF. Written as DNA, the CDR3 is TGTGCCAGCAAAGCGGGGCTCTCTGGAAACACCATATATTTT.

This chain uses TRBV27 with TRBJ1-6, with D perhaps TRBD1 (6 bases). The CDR3 runs 18 residues. Trimming cost V 6 bases and J 6 bases, with 24 bases left between them. Germline V gene data show CDR1 as MNHEY and CDR2 as SMNVEV (reference sequence). This CDR3 reads CASRYSGTPKTANSPLHF. CDR3 in DNA: TGTGCCAGCAGATATTCCGGGACACCTAAAACTGCTAATTCACCCCTCCACTTT.

This clone was detected only a few times. This chain links TRBV2 with TRBJ1-6; 8 bases agree with TRBD1. From germline, CDR1 is SNHLY and CDR2 FYNNEI. This CDR3 contains 14 residues. Trimming cost V 6 bases and J 10 bases; bases outside gene matches: 8. CDR3 residues: CASRETGVRSPLHF. The CDR3 coding sequence is TGTGCCAGCAGAGAGACAGGGGTCCGATCACCCCTCCACTTT.

To note about this clone: The junction shows a germline mismatch at one end, possibly a read error. V gene TRBV5-6 combines with J gene TRBJ2-7; 8 bases fit TRBD1. The CDR3 covers 15 residues. Germline V lookup: CDR1 SGHDT, CDR2 YYEEEE. For the CDR3, the DNA is TGTGCCAGCAGCCAGACAGGGGCGAATCGCTACAAGCAGTACTTC. It yields the protein CASSQTGANRYKQYF.

This chain uses TRBV6-1 with TRBJ2-1; D is unclear. This CDR3 has 14 residues. Trimming stripped 4 bases from V and 4 bases from J, with 11 bases between. Germline V gives CDR1 MNHNS, CDR2 SASEGT. The CDR3 is CASSVQGGYNEQFF. The CDR3, as DNA: TGTGCCAGCAGTGTCCAAGGCGGATACAATGAGCAGTTCTTC.

V gene TRBV6-1 combines with J gene TRBJ2-7, with D possibly TRBD1 on 6 matching bases. V lost 0 bases to trimming and J lost 4 bases, with 10 bases between them. CDR1 and CDR2 (germline): MNHNS, SASEGT. The CDR3 runs 14 residues. The CDR3 sequence is CASSEAGTTYEQYF. The CDR3 nucleotides read TGTGCCAGCAGTGAAGCGGGGACAACGTACGAGCAGTACTTC.

CDR3 residues: CASSRTGGASYGYTF. For the CDR3, the DNA is TGTGCCAGTAGTAGGACAGGGGGCGCGTCCTATGGCTACACCTTC. The gene calls are TRBV19 and TRBJ1-2; 11 positions match TRBD1. The V segment lost 4 bases and the J segment 4 bases; nucleotides outside the gene matches: 5. The CDR3 sequence is 15 residues long. CDR1 and CDR2 (germline): LNHDA, SQIVND (reference sequence). The whole variable domain, remainder taken from reference TRBV19 and TRBJ1-2, is DGGITQSPKYLFRKEGQNVTLSCEQNLNHDAMYWYRQDPGQGLRLIYYSQIVNDFQKGDIAEGYSVSREKKESFPLTVTSAQKNPTAFYLCASSRTGGASYGYTFGSGTRLTVV.

V usage is TRBV28 and J usage is TRBJ1-5; 8 bases match TRBD1. CDR3 length equals 16 residues. Per germline, CDR1 MDHEN and CDR2 SYDVKM. Trimming took 2 bases from V and 1 from J; bases not matched to a gene: 4. The CDR3 sequence: CASSLTGGRSNQPQHF. CDR3 bases: TGTGCCAGCAGTTTAACAGGGGGTAGGAGCAATCAGCCCCAGCATTTT.

This rearrangement joins TRBV30 to TRBJ2-6; TRBD1 aligns across 8 bases. CDR1 and CDR2 (germline): GTSNPN, SVGIG (reference sequence). The CDR3 has 16 amino acids. V shed 3 bases and J 9 bases; nucleotides not matched to a gene: 13. The CDR3 bases are TGTGCCTGGAGAGGGACAGGCGGTCGTGATGGCAACGTCCTGACTTTC. This encodes CAWRGTGGRDGNVLTF.

This clone was seen ten or more times. The rearrangement joins TRBV29-1 to TRBJ2-7; 8 nucleotides line up with TRBD2. The CDR3 is made up of 12 amino acids. Germline loops: CDR1 SQVTM, CDR2 ANQGSEA. The ends lost 4 bases at V and 6 bases at J; junction bases unmatched: 5. CDR3 amino acids: CSVVAGGFEQYF. The DNA of the CDR3 is TGCAGCGTTGTTGCGGGAGGCTTCGAGCAGTACTTC.